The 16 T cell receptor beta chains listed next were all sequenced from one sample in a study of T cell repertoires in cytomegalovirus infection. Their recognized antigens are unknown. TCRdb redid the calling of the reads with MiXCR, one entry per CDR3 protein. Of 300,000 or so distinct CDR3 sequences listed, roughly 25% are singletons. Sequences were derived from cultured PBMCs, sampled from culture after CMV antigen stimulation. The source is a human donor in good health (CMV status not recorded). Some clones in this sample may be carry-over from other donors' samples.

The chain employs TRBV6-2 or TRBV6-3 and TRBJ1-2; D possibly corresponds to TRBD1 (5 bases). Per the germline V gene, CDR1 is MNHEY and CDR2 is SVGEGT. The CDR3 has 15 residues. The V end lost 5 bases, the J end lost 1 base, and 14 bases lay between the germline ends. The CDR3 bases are TGTGCCAGCAGTCCGGAAGGGGTGATTAACTATGGCTACACCTTC. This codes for CASSPEGVINYGYTF.

CDR3 DNA sequence: TGTGCCAGCAGAAGTGGGACAGGGGTCACTGAAGCTTTCTTT. Encoded protein: CASRSGTGVTEAFF. The gene calls are TRBV28 and TRBJ1-1, with 10 bases matching TRBD1. Trimming cost V 6 bases and J 4 bases; bases outside gene matches: 5. The CDR3 covers 14 residues. The germline CDR1 and CDR2 sequences are MDHEN and SYDVKM. The entire variable domain, with the rest obtained from reference TRBV28 and TRBJ1-1, is as follows: DVKVTQSSRYLVKRTGEKVFLECVQDMDHENMFWYRQDPGLGLRLIYFSYDVKMKEKGDIPEGYSVSREKKERFSLILESASTNQTSMYLCASRSGTGVTEAFFGQGTRLTVV.

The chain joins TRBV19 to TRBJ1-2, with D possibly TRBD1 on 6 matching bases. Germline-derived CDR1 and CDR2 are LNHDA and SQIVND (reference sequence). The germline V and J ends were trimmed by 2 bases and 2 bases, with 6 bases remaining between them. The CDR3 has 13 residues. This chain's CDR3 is CASSIQGNYGYTF. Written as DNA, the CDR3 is TGTGCCAGTAGTATACAGGGGAACTATGGCTACACCTTC. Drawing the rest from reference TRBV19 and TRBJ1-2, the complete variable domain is DGGITQSPKYLFRKEGQNVTLSCEQNLNHDAMYWYRQDPGQGLRLIYYSQIVNDFQKGDIAEGYSVSREKKESFPLTVTSAQKNPTAFYLCASSIQGNYGYTFGSGTRLTVV.

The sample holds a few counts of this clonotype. CDR3 DNA: TGTGCCAGCAGCCCAAGGACGGGGATGCAGTACGTC. It translates to CASSPRTGMQYV. This chain links TRBV6-6 with TRBJ2-7, with D possibly being TRBD2 (5 bases). Trimming took off 6 bases at V and 9 bases at J, with 15 bases between the two ends. The CDR3 consists of 12 residues. CDR1 MNHNY and CDR2 SVGAGI come from the germline V gene (reference sequence).

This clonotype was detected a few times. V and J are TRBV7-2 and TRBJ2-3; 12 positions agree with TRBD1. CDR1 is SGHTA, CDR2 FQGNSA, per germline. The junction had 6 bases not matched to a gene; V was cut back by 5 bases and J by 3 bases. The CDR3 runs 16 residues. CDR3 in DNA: TGTGCCAGCAGCACGGGACAGGGGGCTGGTACAGATACGCAGTATTTT. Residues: CASSTGQGAGTDTQYF. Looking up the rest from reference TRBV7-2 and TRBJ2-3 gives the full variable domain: GAGVSQSPSNKVTEKGKDVELRCDPISGHTALYWYRQSLGQGLEFLIYFQGNSAPDKSGLPSDRFSAERTGGSVSTLTIQRTQQEDSAVYLCASSTGQGAGTDTQYFGPGTRLTVL.

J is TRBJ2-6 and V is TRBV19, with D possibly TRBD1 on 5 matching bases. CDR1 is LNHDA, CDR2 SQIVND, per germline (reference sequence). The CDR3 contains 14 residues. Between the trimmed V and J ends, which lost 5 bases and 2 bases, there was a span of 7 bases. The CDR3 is CASSQGAGANVLTF. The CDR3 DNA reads TGTGCCAGTAGTCAAGGGGCTGGGGCCAACGTCCTGACTTTC.

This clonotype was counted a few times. The CDR3 sequence is CASSQSEELAGFYNEQFF. In DNA form, the CDR3 reads TGTGCCAGCAGCCAGTCCGAAGAGCTAGCGGGTTTCTACAATGAGCAGTTCTTC. The chain has TRBV4-2 and TRBJ2-1; TRBD2 agrees at 8 bases. Germline V lookup: CDR1 LGHNA, CDR2 YNFKEQ. V lost 3 bases, J lost 3 bases, and 13 bases stayed unmatched. The length of the CDR3 is 18 residues.

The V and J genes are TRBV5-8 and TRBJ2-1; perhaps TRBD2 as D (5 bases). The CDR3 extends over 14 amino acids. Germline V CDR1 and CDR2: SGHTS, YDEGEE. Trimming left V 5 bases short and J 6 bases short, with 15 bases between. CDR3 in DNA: TGTGCCAGCAGTCCCGGGCAAGCGGTCAATGAGCAGTTCTTC. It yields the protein CASSPGQAVNEQFF.

The CDR3 loop reads CATSDPDRGEDYGYTF. In DNA, the CDR3 is TGTGCCACCAGTGACCCTGACAGGGGGGAAGACTATGGCTACACCTTC. The V gene is TRBV24-1, the J gene TRBJ1-2; TRBD1 agrees at 9 bases. Germline V gene lookup returns CDR1 KGHDR and CDR2 SFDVKD. V shed 4 bases, J shed 3 bases, and the junction held 8 bases outside the gene matches. This CDR3 is built from 16 residues.

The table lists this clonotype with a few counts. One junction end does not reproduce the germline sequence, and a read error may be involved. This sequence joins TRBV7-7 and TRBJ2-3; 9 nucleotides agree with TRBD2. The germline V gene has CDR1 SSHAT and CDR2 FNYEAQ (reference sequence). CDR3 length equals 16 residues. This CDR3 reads CASSLEVAGGTDTQYF. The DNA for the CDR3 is TGTGCTAGCAGCTTAGAGGTAGCGGGAGGCACAGATACGCAGTATTTT.

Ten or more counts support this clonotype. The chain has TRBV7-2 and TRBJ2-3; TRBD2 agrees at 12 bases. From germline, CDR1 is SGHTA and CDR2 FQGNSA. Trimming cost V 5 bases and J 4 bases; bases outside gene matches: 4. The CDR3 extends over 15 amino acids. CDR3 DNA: TGTGCCAGCAGCCGGGGGACTAGCGGGCCAGATACGCAGTATTTT. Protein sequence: CASSRGTSGPDTQYF.

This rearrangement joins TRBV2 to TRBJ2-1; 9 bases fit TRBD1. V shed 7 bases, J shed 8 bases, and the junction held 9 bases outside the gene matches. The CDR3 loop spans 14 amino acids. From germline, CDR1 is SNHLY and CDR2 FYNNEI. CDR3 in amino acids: CASTGTGTEDEQFF. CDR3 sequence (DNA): TGTGCCAGCACCGGGACAGGGACTGAGGATGAGCAGTTCTTC. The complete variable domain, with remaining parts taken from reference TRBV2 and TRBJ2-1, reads EPEVTQTPSHQVTQMGQEVILRCVPISNHLYFYWYRQILGQKVEFLVSFYNNEISEKSEIFDDQFSVERPDGSNFTLKIRSTKLEDSAMYFCASTGTGTEDEQFFGPGTRLTVL.

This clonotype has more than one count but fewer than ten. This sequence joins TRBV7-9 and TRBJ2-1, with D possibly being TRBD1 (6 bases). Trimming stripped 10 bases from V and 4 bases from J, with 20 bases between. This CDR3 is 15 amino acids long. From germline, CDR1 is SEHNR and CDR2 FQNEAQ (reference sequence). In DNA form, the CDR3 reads TGTGCCACCCAAGACAGGACAAACCCTTACAATGAGCAGTTCTTC. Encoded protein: CATQDRTNPYNEQFF.

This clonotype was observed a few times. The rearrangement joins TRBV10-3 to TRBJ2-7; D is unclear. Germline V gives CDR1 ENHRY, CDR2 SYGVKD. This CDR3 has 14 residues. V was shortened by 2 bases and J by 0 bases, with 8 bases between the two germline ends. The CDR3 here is CAISELRDSYEQYF. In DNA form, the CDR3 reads TGTGCCATCAGTGAGCTAAGGGACTCCTACGAGCAGTACTTC.

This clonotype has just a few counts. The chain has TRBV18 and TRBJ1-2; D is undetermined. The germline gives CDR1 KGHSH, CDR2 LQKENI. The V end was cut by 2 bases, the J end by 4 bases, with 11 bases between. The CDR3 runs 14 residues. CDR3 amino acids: CASSPLKELYGYTF. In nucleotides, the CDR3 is TGTGCCAGCTCACCATTGAAGGAGCTCTATGGCTACACCTTC.

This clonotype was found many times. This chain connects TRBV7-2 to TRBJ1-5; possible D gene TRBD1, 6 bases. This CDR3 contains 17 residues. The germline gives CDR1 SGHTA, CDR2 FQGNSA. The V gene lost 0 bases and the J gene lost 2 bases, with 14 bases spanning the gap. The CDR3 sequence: CASSLASPYRGNQPQHF. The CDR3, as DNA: TGTGCCAGCAGCTTAGCGTCCCCCTACAGGGGCAATCAGCCCCAGCATTTT.